The present T cell receptor beta chain was sequenced within a study of human T cells and chemical hapten exposure. Across the study: Slight volume differences across pooled libraries mainly accounted for varying per-sample TCR yields. Study-wide findings and caveats: Sensitizing with DPC caused no change in TCRs above 1 in 1000 frequency.

This clonotype was seen more than once but under ten times. As yet, its antigen is unknown. The time point was: healthy volunteer bleed at 2 weeks. The authors extracted total RNA from unfractionated whole blood. The library attached unique molecular identifiers to individual cDNA molecules. Authors' analysis steps: TCR counts had a median of about 99,000 per sample and spanned roughly 23,224 to 700,000. TCRdb reprocessed the RACE reads via MiXCR and lists one record per CDR3 protein. TCRdb, not the original authors, processed these V and J calls. The data show about 45,000 distinct CDR3 sequences, less than 4.5% seen once. The sample consisted of whole blood. This clonotype was obtained from a human donor in good health. Some clones in this sample may be carry-over from other donors' samples.

The CDR3 DNA follows: TGCAGCGTTGCAGGGGCCAACACCGGGGAGCTGTTTTTT. Translation gives CSVAGANTGELFF. The chain employs TRBV29-1 and TRBJ2-2; maybe TRBD1 (6 bases). This CDR3 has 13 amino acids. Trimming took 4 bases from V and 2 from J, leaving 8 bases between them. Germline V gene lookup returns CDR1 SQVTM and CDR2 ANQGSEA.